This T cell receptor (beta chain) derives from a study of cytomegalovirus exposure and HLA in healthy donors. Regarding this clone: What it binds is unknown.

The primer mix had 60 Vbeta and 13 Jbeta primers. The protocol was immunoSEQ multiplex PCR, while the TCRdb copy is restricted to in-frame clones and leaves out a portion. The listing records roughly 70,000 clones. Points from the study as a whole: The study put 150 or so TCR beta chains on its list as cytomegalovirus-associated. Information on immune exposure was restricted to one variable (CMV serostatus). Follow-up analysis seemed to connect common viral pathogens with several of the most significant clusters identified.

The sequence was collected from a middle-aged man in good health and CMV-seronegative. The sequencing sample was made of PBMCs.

The CDR3 region has the DNA TGCGCCAGCAGCCAAGAAGGGGGGGGCCACACAGATACGCAGTATTTT. Translated: CASSQEGGGHTDTQYF. J is TRBJ2-3 and V is TRBV4-1; tentatively, D is TRBD2 (7 bases). CDR1 MGHRA and CDR2 YSYEKL come from the germline V gene. The CDR3 consists of 16 residues. The germline V and J ends were trimmed by 0 bases and 2 bases, with 12 bases remaining between them.